This T cell receptor (beta chain) was obtained from a study of cytomegalovirus exposure and HLA in healthy donors. TCRdb's table, derived via immunoSEQ multiplex PCR, lists solely in-frame clones and lacks some. The table includes approximately 150,000 clones, 91% detected once. CDR1 and CDR2 from the germline V gene are WNHNN and SYGVQD (reference sequence). The ends were cut back, 6 bases at V and 1 base at J, with 9 bases in the middle. The CDR3 has 13 amino acids. The sample taken for sequencing was PBMCs. The chain has TRBV10-1 and TRBJ1-1; TRBD1 is a possible D gene (6 bases). This sequence was found in a man between 18 and 35 years old in good health and CMV-seronegative. The CDR3 protein is CASSGQPNTEAFF. CDR3 coding DNA: TGCGCCAGCAGCGGACAGCCGAACACTGAAGCTTTCTTT.